Listed below are T cell receptor beta chains from one sample, sequenced in a study of cytomegalovirus exposure and HLA in healthy donors. Sequenced by immunoSEQ multiplex PCR; TCRdb stores in-frame clones only, minus some. The sample records a few hundred thousand clones, 80% being singletons. What was sequenced was PBMCs. These receptors were collected from a girl aged 2-10 years in good health and CMV-seronegative. Both conserved end residues are part of each CDR3. D genes are given only for firm matches. Not all rows give a size; the values are once, few, many and, for expanded clones, a class.

J: TRBJ2-1; size: .; V: TRBV6-1; D: TRBD1; CDR3: CASSEQDRGFNEQFF; DNA: TGTGCCAGCAGTGAACAGGACAGGGGATTCAATGAGCAGTTCTTC
J: TRBJ2-4; size: .; V: TRBV20-1; D: .; CDR3: CSGQKNIQYF; DNA: TGCAGTGGACAGAAAAACATTCAGTACTTC
J: TRBJ1-4; size: .; V: TRBV28; D: .; CDR3: CASSPGLTTTNEKLFF; DNA: TGTGCCAGCAGCCCCGGTCTTACCACAACTAATGAAAAACTGTTTTTT
J: TRBJ2-7; size: few; V: TRBV27; D: TRBD1; CDR3: CASSPTGTGFAEQYF; DNA: TGTGCCAGCAGTCCCACCGGGACAGGGTTTGCCGAGCAGTACTTC
J: TRBJ2-3; size: .; V: TRBV11-2; D: .; CDR3: CASSHRLGVASTDTQYF; DNA: TGTGCCAGCAGCCACCGCCTCGGAGTAGCGAGCACAGATACGCAGTATTTT
J: TRBJ1-4; size: .; V: TRBV6-1; D: .; CDR3: CASSVQVNEKLFF; DNA: TGTGCCAGCAGTGTCCAGGTTAATGAAAAACTGTTTTTT
J: TRBJ2-7; size: .; V: TRBV10-3; D: TRBD1; CDR3: CAMGDRAYEQYF; DNA: TGTGCCATGGGGGACAGGGCCTACGAGCAGTACTTC
J: TRBJ2-2; size: .; V: TRBV4-2; D: TRBD1; CDR3: CASSGRFIQGARTGELFF; DNA: TGTGCCAGCAGCGGAAGGTTTATACAGGGGGCGCGGACCGGGGAGCTGTTTTTT
J: TRBJ1-1; size: .; V: TRBV10-3; D: .; CDR3: CAISETSLGVDTEAFF; DNA: TGTGCCATCAGTGAGACGTCGCTAGGGGTGGACACTGAAGCTTTCTTT
J: TRBJ2-7; size: .; V: TRBV7-6; D: .; CDR3: CASSLAGREQYF; DNA: TGTGCCAGCAGCTTAGCGGGGCGCGAGCAGTACTTC
J: TRBJ1-5; size: few; V: TRBV30; D: TRBD1; CDR3: CAWSTGTGYQPQHF; DNA: TGTGCCTGGAGTACCGGGACAGGATATCAGCCCCAGCATTTT
J: TRBJ2-3; size: .; V: TRBV11-2; D: TRBD2; CDR3: CASSWVGGRAPDTQYF; DNA: TGTGCCAGCAGCTGGGTGGGCGGGAGGGCCCCAGATACGCAGTATTTT
J: TRBJ1-2; size: .; V: TRBV21-1; D: .; CDR3: CASSKAGFSRGVSNYGYTF; DNA: TGTGCCAGCAGCAAAGCGGGGTTTAGCAGGGGAGTTAGTAACTATGGCTACACCTTC
J: TRBJ2-7; size: .; V: TRBV9; D: .; CDR3: CASSVRGTSYEQYF; DNA: TGTGCCAGCAGCGTACGCGGGACCTCCTACGAGCAGTACTTC
J: TRBJ1-4; size: .; V: TRBV28; D: TRBD1; CDR3: CASTDDRGSDEKLFF; DNA: TGTGCCAGCACCGATGACAGGGGGAGTGATGAAAAACTGTTTTTT
J: TRBJ2-7; size: once; V: TRBV27; D: TRBD2; CDR3: CASRHLAGGRGDEYF; DNA: TGTGCCAGCAGACACCTAGCGGGAGGCCGGGGAGACGAGTACTTC
J: TRBJ1-1; size: few; V: TRBV28; D: TRBD1; CDR3: CASSYPGQWDTEAFF; DNA: TGTGCCAGCAGTTATCCGGGACAGTGGGACACTGAAGCTTTCTTT
J: TRBJ2-5; size: .; V: TRBV6-5; D: TRBD1; CDR3: CASSQQTGTETQYF; DNA: TGTGCCAGCAGTCAACAGACAGGGACAGAGACCCAGTACTTC
J: TRBJ2-1; size: once; V: TRBV2; D: TRBD2; CDR3: CASRLRGLAGEQFF; DNA: TGTGCCAGCAGGCTACGCGGACTAGCTGGTGAGCAGTTCTTC
J: TRBJ1-2; size: .; V: TRBV7-9; D: .; CDR3: CASSLGGQGDGYTF; DNA: TGTGCCAGCAGCTTAGGGGGTCAGGGTGATGGCTACACCTTC
J: TRBJ1-1; size: .; V: TRBV4-1; D: TRBD1; CDR3: CASSQLTGTEAFF; DNA: TGCGCCAGCAGCCAACTGACAGGGACTGAAGCTTTCTTT
J: TRBJ2-7; size: .; V: TRBV28; D: .; CDR3: CASRQRQLTYEQYF; DNA: TGTGCCAGCAGACAGAGACAGCTGACCTACGAGCAGTACTTC
J: TRBJ1-4; size: .; V: TRBV2; D: .; CDR3: CASTPRTGRPDEKLFF; DNA: TGTGCCAGCACCCCCAGGACCGGGAGGCCTGATGAAAAACTGTTTTTT
J: TRBJ2-3; size: .; V: TRBV28; D: .; CDR3: CASRRPGDTQYF; DNA: TGTGCAAGTCGTCGCCCGGGGGATACGCAGTATTTT
J: TRBJ2-7; size: .; V: TRBV18; D: .; CDR3: CASSPGLTYEQYF; DNA: TGTGCCAGCTCACCAGGGCTTACCTACGAGCAGTACTTC
J: TRBJ1-1; size: .; V: TRBV28; D: TRBD1; CDR3: CASSPDRVNTEAFF; DNA: TGTGCCAGCAGCCCGGACAGGGTGAACACTGAAGCTTTCTTT
J: TRBJ2-7; size: few; V: TRBV5-1; D: TRBD1; CDR3: CASSIAGTDLYEQYF; DNA: TGCGCCAGCAGCATAGCCGGGACAGATCTCTACGAGCAGTACTTC
J: TRBJ1-1; size: .; V: TRBV4-1; D: .; CDR3: CASSQVPGRPTEPTEAFF; DNA: TGCGCCAGCAGCCAAGTTCCTGGCAGGCCAACCGAACCCACTGAAGCTTTCTTT
J: TRBJ2-1; size: .; V: TRBV5-1; D: .; CDR3: CASSLVVKGDNEQFF; DNA: TGCGCCAGCAGCTTGGTTGTAAAGGGGGACAATGAGCAGTTCTTC
J: TRBJ2-3; size: .; V: TRBV5-6; D: .; CDR3: CASSFNSDTQYF; DNA: TGTGCCAGCAGCTTTAACTCAGATACGCAGTATTTT
J: TRBJ2-1; size: once; V: TRBV13; D: .; CDR3: CASSRLEGRNEQFF; DNA: TGTGCCAGCAGCCGGCTAGAGGGCCGGAATGAGCAGTTCTTC
J: TRBJ1-1; size: .; V: TRBV27; D: .; CDR3: CASSLIRGNTEAFF; DNA: TGTGCCAGCAGTTTAATCCGCGGGAACACTGAAGCTTTCTTT
J: TRBJ2-7; size: once; V: TRBV7-7; D: .; CDR3: CASSRDTAYEQYF; DNA: TGTGCCAGCAGCCGGGACACAGCCTACGAGCAGTACTTC
J: TRBJ2-1; size: .; V: TRBV9; D: .; CDR3: CASSAGLQEQFF; DNA: TGTGCCAGCAGCGCGGGACTCCAAGAGCAGTTCTTC
J: TRBJ2-1; size: .; V: TRBV19; D: TRBD2; CDR3: CASSINPIPPFERGGSYNEQFF; DNA: TGTGCCAGTAGTATAAACCCCATCCCTCCGTTCGAGCGGGGGGGCTCCTACAATGAGCAGTTCTTC
J: TRBJ2-7; size: .; V: TRBV2; D: .; CDR3: CASVDRIYGEQYF; DNA: TGTGCCAGTGTCGACAGGATCTACGGCGAGCAGTACTTC
J: TRBJ2-2; size: .; V: TRBV9; D: TRBD2; CDR3: CASSVELAGRTGELFF; DNA: TGTGCCAGCAGCGTAGAACTAGCGGGACGAACCGGGGAGCTGTTTTTT
J: TRBJ2-7; size: .; V: TRBV7-6; D: TRBD2; CDR3: CASSLARSGGGKTYEQYF; DNA: TGTGCCAGCAGCTTAGCGAGAAGCGGGGGGGGTAAAACGTACGAGCAGTACTTC
J: TRBJ2-1; size: .; V: TRBV19; D: .; CDR3: CAIRTGNEQFF; DNA: TGTGCCATCCGGACGGGGAATGAGCAGTTCTTC
J: TRBJ2-1; size: .; V: TRBV10-1; D: TRBD2; CDR3: CATTRGGSTFDEQFF; DNA: TGCGCCACTACCCGGGGCGGGAGTACGTTTGATGAGCAGTTCTTC
J: TRBJ1-3; size: .; V: TRBV30; D: .; CDR3: CAWTEWTTSSGNTIYF; DNA: TGTGCCTGGACGGAGTGGACTACTTCCTCTGGAAACACCATATATTTT
J: TRBJ2-1; size: .; V: TRBV2; D: TRBD2; CDR3: CASTPGGRGYTVTYNEQFF; DNA: TGTGCCAGCACTCCGGGGGGGCGGGGCTACACCGTCACCTACAATGAGCAGTTCTTC
J: TRBJ1-1; size: once; V: TRBV14; D: TRBD1; CDR3: CASAGQQNTEAFF; DNA: TGTGCCAGCGCGGGACAGCAGAACACTGAAGCTTTCTTT
J: TRBJ2-2; size: .; V: TRBV4-1; D: .; CDR3: CASSQVYNRLDWYTGELFF; DNA: TGCGCCAGCAGCCAAGTGTACAACAGATTGGACTGGTACACCGGGGAGCTGTTTTTT
J: TRBJ2-7; size: .; V: TRBV6-6; D: .; CDR3: CASSYSRTSYEQYF; DNA: TGTGCCAGCAGTTACTCCCGGACTTCCTACGAGCAGTACTTC
J: TRBJ1-6; size: .; V: TRBV7-8; D: TRBD1; CDR3: CASSAGTAVNSPLHF; DNA: TGTGCCAGCAGCGCCGGGACAGCAGTTAATTCACCCCTCCACTTT
J: TRBJ1-5; size: .; V: TRBV19; D: .; CDR3: CASSTYSIQPQHF; DNA: TGTGCCAGTAGTACTTACAGTATTCAGCCCCAGCATTTT